These 32 T cell receptor beta chains came from one sample sequenced in a study of control samples from healthy donors and cancer patients. TCRdb keeps only in-frame clones here, not all; method: immunoSEQ multiplex PCR. The table has approximately 120,000 clones, approximately 92% seen once; the top ten hold about 0.6%. Specimen: PBMCs. The receptors derive from a man at least 80 years old with head and neck cancer.

This clone was seen once. The V call is TRBV30, the J call TRBJ1-1; TRBD1 is a possible D gene (5 bases). CDR1 and CDR2 from the germline V gene are GTSNPN and SVGIG (reference sequence). V gave up 0 bases and J gave up 6 bases, with 14 bases separating them. The CDR3 runs to 14 residues. The CDR3 bases are TGTGCCTGGAGTGTGCAAGGGGCGCGGGCTGAAGCTTTCTTT. Protein product: CAWSVQGARAEAFF.

V and J are TRBV6-5 and TRBJ1-1; the D is unclear. The V and J ends lost 0 bases and 1 base respectively, with 6 bases between them. CDR1 MNHEY and CDR2 SVGAGI come from the germline V gene. The CDR3 consists of 14 residues. The CDR3 sequence is CASSYSWENTEAFF. The CDR3 DNA reads as TGTGCCAGCAGTTACTCGTGGGAGAACACTGAAGCTTTCTTT.

V and J are TRBV11-2 and TRBJ2-2; TRBD2 is a possible D gene (5 bases). Germline CDR1 and CDR2: SGHAT and FQNNGV. The V end lost 3 bases, the J end lost 3 bases, and 17 bases lay between the germline ends. The CDR3 covers 17 residues. CDR3 sequence reads: CASSFSLPILDTGELFF. The CDR3 nucleotides are TGTGCCAGCAGCTTCTCACTACCGATACTAGACACCGGGGAGCTGTTTTTT.

This chain uses TRBV6-5 with TRBJ1-2; D might be TRBD1 (5 bases). Germline CDR1 is MNHEY and CDR2 is SVGAGI. The CDR3 contains 15 residues. Trimming stripped 4 bases from V and 6 bases from J, with 18 bases between. The CDR3 nucleotides are TGTGCCAGCAGTTCCCCGGCCGCAGGGTCGGATGGCTACACCTTC. The encoded protein is CASSSPAAGSDGYTF.

V is TRBV9 and J is TRBJ2-1; no firm D call. CDR1 is SGDLS and CDR2 is YYNGEE in the germline V gene. V was shortened by 4 bases and J by 7 bases, with 12 bases between the two germline ends. The CDR3 extends over 13 amino acids. CDR3 coding DNA: TGTGCCAGCAGCCCCCGAACCGGGAATGAGCAGTTCTTC. Encoded protein: CASSPRTGNEQFF.

This rearrangement joins TRBV11-2 to TRBJ1-4; tentatively, D is TRBD1 (5 bases). From germline, CDR1 is SGHAT and CDR2 FQNNGV. This CDR3 is 14 amino acids long. V was trimmed by 5 bases and J by 6 bases, leaving 13 bases between them. The CDR3 coding sequence is TGTGCCAGCAGCCAACGGGGCCGTCATGAAAAACTGTTTTTT. Encoded protein: CASSQRGRHEKLFF.

The CDR3 DNA sequence: TGTGCCAGCAGTGAACGGACAGGGGTCGATACGCAGTATTTT. Its translation is CASSERTGVDTQYF. The J gene is TRBJ2-3, the V gene TRBV6-1; 9 bases map to TRBD1. Looked up from germline, CDR1 is MNHNS and CDR2 is SASEGT. The CDR3 sequence is 14 residues long. Trimming cost V 2 bases and J 6 bases; bases outside gene matches: 3.

This clone came up once. The chain couples TRBV5-1 to TRBJ1-1; unclear D gene. The CDR3 has 14 amino acids. Trimming cost V 0 bases and J 1 base, with 7 bases left between them. Germline CDR1 reads SGHRS; CDR2 reads YFSETQ. The CDR3 nucleotides are TGCGCCAGCAGCTTGGACCAGCAGAACACTGAAGCTTTCTTT. It translates to CASSLDQQNTEAFF.

The chain combines TRBV18 with TRBJ1-2; 10 nucleotides agree with TRBD1. The CDR3 runs to 17 residues. CDR1 and CDR2 (germline): KGHSH, LQKENI. V was clipped by 4 bases and J by 3 bases; unmatched bases: 11. This chain's CDR3 is CASSLGTGVNVDYGYTF. Here the CDR3 DNA reads TGTGCCAGCTCACTCGGGACAGGGGTGAATGTTGACTATGGCTACACCTTC.

V gene TRBV3-1 (or the pseudogene TRBV3-2) combines with J gene TRBJ2-1, with 7 bases lining up with TRBD1. V gave up 1 base and J gave up 8 bases; unmatched junction bases: 8. Germline assignment: CDR1 LGHDT and CDR2 YNNKEL (reference sequence). The CDR3 totals 15 residues. The CDR3 coding sequence is TGTGCCAGCAGCCAAGCACCAACAGGGGTGGATGAGCAGTTCTTC. The encoded protein is CASSQAPTGVDEQFF.

The V call is TRBV4-2, the J call TRBJ2-5; unclear D gene. The length of the CDR3 is 15 residues. Germline lookup yields CDR1 LGHNA and CDR2 YNFKEQ. Trimming took off 1 base at V and 2 bases at J, with 11 bases between the two ends. CDR3 nucleotides: TGTGCCAGCAGCCAAGGCGGATGGCAGCAAGAGACCCAGTACTTC. It yields the protein CASSQGGWQQETQYF.

The chain couples TRBV30 to TRBJ2-7; 9 bases agree with TRBD1. CDR1 GTSNPN and CDR2 SVGIG come from the germline V gene (reference sequence). The V gene end was trimmed by 2 bases and the J gene end by 3 bases; junction bases not matched to a gene: 8. The CDR3 has 15 residues. The DNA of the CDR3 is TGTGCCTGGAGTCCGCCTCGGGACAGGGTCTACGAGCAGTACTTC. It yields the protein CAWSPPRDRVYEQYF.

The V and J genes are TRBV10-3 and TRBJ1-1; tentative D call: TRBD1 (5 bases). From germline, CDR1 is ENHRY and CDR2 SYGVKD. CDR3 length: 13 residues. Trimming took off 6 bases at V and 5 bases at J, with 13 bases between the two ends. Here the CDR3 DNA reads TGTGCCATCAGGGGGCACAGGACGACTGAAGCTTTCTTT. Protein product: CAIRGHRTTEAFF.

DNA of the CDR3: TGTGCCTGGAGTGCGGGACAGGGGGCGGCGAATGAGCAGTTCTTC. It specifies CAWSAGQGAANEQFF. J is TRBJ2-1 and V is TRBV30, with 12 positions matching TRBD1. Germline V gives CDR1 GTSNPN, CDR2 SVGIG (reference sequence). Trimming took 1 base from V and 7 from J; bases not matched to a gene: 5. The CDR3 runs 15 residues.

The chain couples TRBV30 to TRBJ2-3; 10 positions match TRBD2. The CDR3 spans 15 residues. V gave up 8 bases and J gave up 0 bases; unmatched junction bases: 8. From germline, CDR1 is GTSNPN and CDR2 SVGIG (reference sequence). The CDR3 reads CALTWTSGSTDTQYF. In nucleotides, the CDR3 is TGTGCCCTTACGTGGACTAGCGGTAGCACAGATACGCAGTATTTT.

This clone was recorded at least ten times. The V and J genes are TRBV3-1 (or the pseudogene TRBV3-2) and TRBJ2-7, with D perhaps matching TRBD2 (7 bases). The CDR3 contains 14 residues. The germline V and J ends were trimmed by 2 bases and 7 bases, with 15 bases remaining between them. The germline V gene has CDR1 LGHDT and CDR2 YNNKEL (reference sequence). The CDR3 is CASSQRGRAWEQYF. In DNA, the CDR3 is TGTGCCAGCAGCCAAAGGGGGAGGGCCTGGGAGCAGTACTTC.

This clone is a singleton in its sample. CDR3 residues: CASSAGQTSFYGYTF. For the CDR3, the DNA is TGTGCCAGTAGTGCCGGACAGACCTCCTTCTATGGCTACACCTTC. The chain employs TRBV19 and TRBJ1-2; D is possibly TRBD1 (6 bases). The CDR3 loop spans 15 amino acids. Germline CDR1 is LNHDA and CDR2 is SQIVND (reference sequence). V was trimmed by 5 bases and J by 4 bases, leaving 17 bases between them.

The chain is built from TRBV11-2 and TRBJ1-1; D call uncertain. Trimming removed 1 base at V and 7 bases at J, with 4 bases between. Looked up from germline, CDR1 is SGHAT and CDR2 is FQNNGV. The CDR3 is made up of 11 amino acids. DNA of the CDR3: TGTGCCAGCAGCTTAGGCAGTGAAGCTTTCTTT. Translated: CASSLGSEAFF.

This chain links TRBV4-3 with TRBJ1-2; D remains unclear. This CDR3 is built from 13 residues. CDR1 and CDR2 from the germline V gene are LGHNA and YSLEER. V lost 0 bases and J lost 8, with 10 bases in between. DNA of the CDR3: TGCGCCAGCAGCCAAGAAGGAAGGGTCGGCTACACCTTC. It specifies CASSQEGRVGYTF.

This sequence joins TRBV7-9 and TRBJ2-5; D may be TRBD1 (5 bases). With 3 bases removed from V and 5 bases from J, the gap between germline ends came to 10 bases. Per the germline V gene, CDR1 is SEHNR and CDR2 is FQNEAQ (reference sequence). The CDR3 sequence is 13 residues long. The DNA of the CDR3 is TGTGCCAGCAGCTTCCAGGGTTGGGAGACCCAGTACTTC. The encoded protein is CASSFQGWETQYF.

V is TRBV27 and J is TRBJ1-1; D may be TRBD1 (6 bases). V was pared by 2 bases and J by 10 bases, with 11 bases between. CDR1 and CDR2 (germline): MNHEY, SMNVEV (reference sequence). The length of the CDR3 is 12 residues. In DNA, the CDR3 is TGTGCCAGCAGTTTAAGGGGGAGTAGAGCTTTCTTT. Amino acid sequence: CASSLRGSRAFF.

The genes are TRBV18 and TRBJ2-6; 10 bases are shared with TRBD2. With 1 base clipped from V and 4 bases from J, the junction kept 4 bases outside the gene matches. CDR1 is KGHSH and CDR2 is LQKENI in the germline V gene. The CDR3 runs to 17 residues. CDR3 residues: CASSPLSGGAGANVLTF. The CDR3 DNA follows: TGTGCCAGCTCACCACTAAGCGGGGGGGCCGGGGCCAACGTCCTGACTTTC.

The chain has TRBV5-4 and TRBJ2-3; TRBD2 aligns across 14 bases. J gave up 5 bases and V 3 bases, and 8 bases lay outside the gene matches. Per germline, CDR1 SGHNT and CDR2 YYREEE (reference sequence). This CDR3 is built from 17 residues. CDR3 sequence: CASSSGLAGGILDTQYF. DNA for the CDR3: TGTGCCAGCAGCTCTGGACTAGCGGGGGGCATTTTAGATACGCAGTATTTT.

The chain recombines TRBV5-1 with TRBJ2-3, with 11 bases aligning to TRBD2. There are 17 residues in the CDR3. CDR1 and CDR2 (germline): SGHRS, YFSETQ. V was pared by 2 bases and J by 4 bases, with 9 bases of the junction left unmatched. CDR3 DNA sequence: TGCGCCAGCAGCTTATCCCTAGCGGGAGGTGGAGCAGATACGCAGTATTTT. Translating it yields CASSLSLAGGGADTQYF.

This chain links TRBV5-1 with TRBJ2-5; 11 bases match TRBD2. V lost 0 bases and J lost 5; bases outside the gene matches: 3. From germline, CDR1 is SGHRS and CDR2 YFSETQ. CDR3 length: 15 residues. CDR3 in DNA: TGCGCCAGCAGCTTGGTGGCTAGCGGGGGGGAGACCCAGTACTTC. This encodes CASSLVASGGETQYF.

The chain recombines TRBV14 with TRBJ1-6, with D unclear. V dropped 1 base and J dropped 11 bases, with 6 bases sitting between them. Germline-derived CDR1 and CDR2 are SGHDN and FVKESK. The CDR3 contains 12 residues. CDR3 in DNA: TGTGCCAGCAGCCAAGCTTGGACACCCCTCCACTTT. Protein sequence: CASSQAWTPLHF. Together with reference TRBV14 and TRBJ1-6, the CDR3 gives the full variable domain: EAGVTQFPSHSVIEKGQTVTLRCDPISGHDNLYWYRRVMGKEIKFLLHFVKESKQDESGMPNNRFLAERTGGTYSTLKVQPAELEDSGVYFCASSQAWTPLHFGNGTRLTVT.

The CDR3 region is CASSRDYGYTF. DNA for the CDR3: TGTGCCAGTAGTAGAGACTATGGCTACACCTTC. The V and J genes are TRBV19 and TRBJ1-2; D is undetermined. V was trimmed by 4 bases and J by 3 bases, leaving 3 bases between them. Germline V gene sequence: CDR1 LNHDA, CDR2 SQIVND (reference sequence). CDR3 size: 11 residues.

This clone was counted between two and nine times. The chain recombines TRBV14 with TRBJ1-2; no clear D gene. The CDR3 is made up of 18 amino acids. The germline gives CDR1 SGHDN, CDR2 FVKESK. V shed 1 base and J shed 7 bases, with 25 bases lying between them. The CDR3 DNA reads TGTGCCAGCAGCCAAGGGTTGGAAGGCAGCCAGCGAAGACGTGGCTACACCTTC. Translated: CASSQGLEGSQRRRGYTF.

The rearrangement joins TRBV27 to TRBJ1-2; 8 bases fit TRBD1. The CDR3 loop spans 13 amino acids. J gave up 7 bases and V 6 bases, and 7 bases lay outside the gene matches. The germline V gene encodes CDR1 MNHEY and CDR2 SMNVEV (reference sequence). The CDR3 protein is CASSTDRVGGYTF. The CDR3 nucleotides are TGTGCCAGCAGCACGGACAGGGTGGGTGGCTACACCTTC.

This clone was detected once. The chain's CDR3 is CAWSGRTDTQYF. The CDR3 DNA reads TGTGCCTGGAGTGGCCGCACAGATACGCAGTATTTT. V and J are TRBV30 and TRBJ2-3; D unresolved. Per the germline V gene, CDR1 is GTSNPN and CDR2 is SVGIG (reference sequence). CDR3 length: 12 amino acids. V lost 1 base and J lost 1, with 3 bases in between.

J is TRBJ2-7 and V is TRBV7-2, with TRBD2 matching 7 bases. With V trimmed by 2 bases and J by 3 bases, 7 bases remained unmatched. The length of the CDR3 is 15 residues. Germline V gene sequence: CDR1 SGHTA, CDR2 FQGNSA. The CDR3 coding sequence is TGTGCCAGCAGCTTAAGCGGGAACAACTTCTACGAGCAGTACTTC. Its translation: CASSLSGNNFYEQYF. Full variable domain (rest looked up from reference TRBV7-2 and TRBJ2-7): GAGVSQSPSNKVTEKGKDVELRCDPISGHTALYWYRQSLGQGLEFLIYFQGNSAPDKSGLPSDRFSAERTGGSVSTLTIQRTQQEDSAVYLCASSLSGNNFYEQYFGPGTRLTVT.

The chain combines TRBV11-2 with TRBJ2-2; D remains ambiguous. This CDR3 has 16 amino acids. Germline-derived CDR1 and CDR2 are SGHAT and FQNNGV. V was clipped by 2 bases and J by 2 bases, with 12 bases between them. CDR3 loop: CASSLFATPNTGELFF. CDR3 DNA: TGTGCCAGCAGCTTATTTGCGACACCTAACACCGGGGAGCTGTTTTTT.